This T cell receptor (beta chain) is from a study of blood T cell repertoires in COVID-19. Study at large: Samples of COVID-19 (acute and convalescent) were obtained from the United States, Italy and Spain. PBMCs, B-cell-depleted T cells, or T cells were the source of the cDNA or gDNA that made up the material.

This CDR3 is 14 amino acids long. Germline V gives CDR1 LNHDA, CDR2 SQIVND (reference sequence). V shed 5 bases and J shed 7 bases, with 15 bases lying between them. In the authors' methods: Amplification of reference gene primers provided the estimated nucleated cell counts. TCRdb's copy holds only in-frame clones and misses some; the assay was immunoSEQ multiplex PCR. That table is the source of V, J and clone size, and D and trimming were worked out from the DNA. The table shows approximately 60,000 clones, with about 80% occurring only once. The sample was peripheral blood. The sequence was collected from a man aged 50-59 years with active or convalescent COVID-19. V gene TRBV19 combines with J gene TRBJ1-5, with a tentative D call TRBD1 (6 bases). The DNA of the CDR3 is TGTGCCAGTAGTGGCGGGGGGCCGCGACAGCCCCAGCATTTT. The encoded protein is CASSGGGPRQPQHF.